This entry is about one T cell receptor (beta chain). Trimming stripped 0 bases from V and 4 bases from J, with 12 bases between. Germline CDR1 reads SQVTM; CDR2 reads ANQGSEA. The CDR3 consists of 14 residues. Some clones are missing from TCRdb's copy, which holds only in-frame ones; the method was immunoSEQ multiplex PCR. The sample consists of tens of thousands of clones, approximately 90% of them appearing once. The source of the sample is a study of glioma-infiltrating T cells after dendritic cell vaccination. Study context: Samples are from glioblastoma patients in Phase I and II dendritic cell vaccine trials.

Material: blood, obtained before dendritic cell vaccination. This chain links TRBV29-1 with TRBJ1-2; tentative D call: TRBD1 (5 bases). The sequence came from a human donor with glioblastoma. The CDR3: CSVEDPGGTYGYTF. As DNA, the CDR3 is TGCAGCGTTGAAGATCCGGGGGGAACCTATGGCTACACCTTC. Full variable domain (outside the CDR3, taken from reference TRBV29-1 and TRBJ1-2): SAVISQKPSRDICQRGTSLTIQCQVDSQVTMMFWYRQQPGQSLTLIATANQGSEATYESGFVIDKFPISRPNLTFSTLTVSNMSPEDSSIYLCSVEDPGGTYGYTFGSGTRLTVV.